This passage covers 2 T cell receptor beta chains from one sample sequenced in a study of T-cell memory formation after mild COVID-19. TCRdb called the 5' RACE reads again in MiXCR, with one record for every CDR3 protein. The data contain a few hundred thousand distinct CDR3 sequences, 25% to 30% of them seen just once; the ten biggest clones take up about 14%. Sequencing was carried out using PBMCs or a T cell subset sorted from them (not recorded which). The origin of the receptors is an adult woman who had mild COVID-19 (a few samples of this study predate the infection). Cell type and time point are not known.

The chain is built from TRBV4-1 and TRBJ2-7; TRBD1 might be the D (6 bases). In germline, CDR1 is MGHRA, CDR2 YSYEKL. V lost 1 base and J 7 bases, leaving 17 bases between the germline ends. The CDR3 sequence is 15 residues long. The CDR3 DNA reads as TGCGCCAGCAGCCAAGCCGGGACAAGAAGTAGGGAGCAGTACTTC. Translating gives CASSQAGTRSREQYF.

The CDR3 DNA sequence: TGTGCCACCAGTCAGACCGGGACAGGGTACTACAATGAGCAGTTCTTC. Translated, it gives CATSQTGTGYYNEQFF. The chain couples TRBV24-1 to TRBJ2-1; 9 bases line up with TRBD1. The CDR3 sequence is 16 residues long. The germline CDR1 and CDR2 sequences are KGHDR and SFDVKD. The junction had 8 bases not matched to a gene; V was cut back by 6 bases and J by 3 bases.